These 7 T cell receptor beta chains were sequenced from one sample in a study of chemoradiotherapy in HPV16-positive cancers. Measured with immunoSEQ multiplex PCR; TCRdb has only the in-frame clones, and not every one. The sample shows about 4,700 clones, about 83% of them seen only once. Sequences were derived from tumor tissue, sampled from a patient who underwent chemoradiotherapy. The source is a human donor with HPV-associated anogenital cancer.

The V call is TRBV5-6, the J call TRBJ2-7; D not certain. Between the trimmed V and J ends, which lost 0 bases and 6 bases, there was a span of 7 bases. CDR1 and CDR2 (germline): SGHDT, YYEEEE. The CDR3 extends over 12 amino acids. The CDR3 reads CASSLVEREQYF. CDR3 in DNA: TGTGCCAGCAGCTTGGTGGAGCGCGAGCAGTACTTC.

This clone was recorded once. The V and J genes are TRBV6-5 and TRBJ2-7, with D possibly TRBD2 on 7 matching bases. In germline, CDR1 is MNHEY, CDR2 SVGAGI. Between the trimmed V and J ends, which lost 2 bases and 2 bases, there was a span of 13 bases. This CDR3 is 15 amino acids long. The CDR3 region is CASSYREGGTYEQYF. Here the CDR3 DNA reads TGTGCCAGCAGTTACAGGGAGGGGGGAACCTACGAGCAGTACTTC.

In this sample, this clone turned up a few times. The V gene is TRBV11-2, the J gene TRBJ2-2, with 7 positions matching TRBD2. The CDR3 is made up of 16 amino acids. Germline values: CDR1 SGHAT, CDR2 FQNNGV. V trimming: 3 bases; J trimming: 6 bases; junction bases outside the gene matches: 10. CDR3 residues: CASSFLIGGEAGELFF. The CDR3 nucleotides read TGTGCCAGCAGCTTTCTTATTGGGGGGGAGGCCGGGGAGCTGTTTTTT. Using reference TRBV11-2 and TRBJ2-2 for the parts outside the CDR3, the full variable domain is EAGVAQSPRYKIIEKRQSVAFWCNPISGHATLYWYQQILGQGPKLLIQFQNNGVVDDSQLPKDRFSAERLKGVDSTLKIQPAKLEDSAVYLCASSFLIGGEAGELFFGEGSRLTVL.

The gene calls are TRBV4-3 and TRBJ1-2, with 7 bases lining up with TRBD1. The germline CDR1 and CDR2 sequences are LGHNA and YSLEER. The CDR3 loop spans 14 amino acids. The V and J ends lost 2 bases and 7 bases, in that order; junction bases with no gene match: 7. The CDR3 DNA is TGCGCCAGCAGCCAAACCGACAGGGTCCCTGGCTACACCTTC. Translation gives CASSQTDRVPGYTF.

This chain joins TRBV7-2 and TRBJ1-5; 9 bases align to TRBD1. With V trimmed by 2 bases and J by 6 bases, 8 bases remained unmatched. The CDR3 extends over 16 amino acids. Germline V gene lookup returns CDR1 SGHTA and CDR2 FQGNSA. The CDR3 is CASSLSGTGIFQPQHF. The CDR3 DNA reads TGTGCCAGCAGCTTATCCGGGACAGGGATATTTCAGCCCCAGCATTTT.

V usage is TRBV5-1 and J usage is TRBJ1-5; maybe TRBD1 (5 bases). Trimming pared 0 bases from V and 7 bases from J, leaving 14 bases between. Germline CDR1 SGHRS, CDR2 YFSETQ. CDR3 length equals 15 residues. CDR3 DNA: TGCGCCAGCAGCTTGGGGGGGACCCGGGGCCAGCCCCAGCATTTT. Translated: CASSLGGTRGQPQHF.

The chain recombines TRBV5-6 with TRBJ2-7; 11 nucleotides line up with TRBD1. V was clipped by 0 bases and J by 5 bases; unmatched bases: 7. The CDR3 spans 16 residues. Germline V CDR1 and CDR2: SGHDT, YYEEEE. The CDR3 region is CASSLAIGQGAHEQYF. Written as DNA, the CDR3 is TGTGCCAGCAGCTTGGCCATAGGACAGGGGGCCCACGAGCAGTACTTC.